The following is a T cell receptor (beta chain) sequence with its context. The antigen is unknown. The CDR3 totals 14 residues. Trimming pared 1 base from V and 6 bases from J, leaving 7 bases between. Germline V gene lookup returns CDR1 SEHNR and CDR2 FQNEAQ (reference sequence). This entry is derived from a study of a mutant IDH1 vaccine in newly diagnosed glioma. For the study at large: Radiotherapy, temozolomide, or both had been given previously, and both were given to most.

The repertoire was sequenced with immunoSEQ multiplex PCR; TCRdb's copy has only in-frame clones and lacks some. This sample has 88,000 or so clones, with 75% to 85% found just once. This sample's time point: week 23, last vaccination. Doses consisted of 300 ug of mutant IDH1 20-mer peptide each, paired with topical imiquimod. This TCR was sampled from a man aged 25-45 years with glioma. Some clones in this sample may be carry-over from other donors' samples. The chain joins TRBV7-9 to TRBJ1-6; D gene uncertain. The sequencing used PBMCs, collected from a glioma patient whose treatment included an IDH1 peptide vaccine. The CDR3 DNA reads TGTGCCAGCAGCTTAGTTGAGAGTAATTCACCCCTCCACTTT. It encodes CASSLVESNSPLHF.